The T cell receptor beta chain under discussion was sequenced for a study of control samples from healthy donors and cancer patients. CDR1 and CDR2 (germline): LGHNA, YSLEER. The CDR3 runs to 15 residues. Between the trimmed V and J ends, which lost 0 bases and 7 bases, there was a span of 13 bases. TCRdb's copy holds only in-frame clones and misses some; the assay was immunoSEQ multiplex PCR. This sample has around 230,000 clones; around 94% occur once, and the top ten carry approximately 1.4%. Sequencing was done on a sample of blood. This clonotype originated in a man aged 50 or older in good health. The chain joins TRBV4-3 to TRBJ1-5; D not certain. Written as DNA, the CDR3 is TGCGCCAGCAGCCAAGACCCAAGGGATGCACAGCCCCAGCATTTT. Encoded protein: CASSQDPRDAQPQHF.